The 22 T cell receptor beta chains presented below share a single source sample, sequenced in a study of T cell responses to AZD1222 COVID-19 vaccine. Method: immunoSEQ multiplex PCR; TCRdb's copy keeps in-frame clones and lacks some. The profile covers 80,000 or so clones, with 87% appearing a single time and about 1.6% taken by the ten largest. Sequenced here: peripheral blood, sampled on day 0 of AZD1222 vaccination. All receptors derive from an adult in good health.

The chain has TRBV10-3 and TRBJ1-2, with D unresolved. Trimming stripped 0 bases from V and 8 bases from J, with 13 bases between. Germline loops: CDR1 ENHRY, CDR2 SYGVKD. This CDR3 is built from 14 residues. The CDR3 nucleotides read TGTGCCATCAGTGAGTCCCAACTACCGTCGGGCTACACCTTC. It is translated as CAISESQLPSGYTF.

The chain couples TRBV6-1 to TRBJ2-7, with a weak D call TRBD1 (5 bases). The germline CDR1 and CDR2 sequences are MNHNS and SASEGT. This CDR3 is 13 amino acids long. The V end lost 1 base, the J end lost 7 bases, and 11 bases lay between the germline ends. CDR3 sequence reads: CASSEVQGLEQYF. CDR3 DNA sequence: TGTGCCAGCAGTGAAGTCCAGGGCCTGGAGCAGTACTTC.

The V and J genes are TRBV7-9 and TRBJ2-7, with 11 bases matching TRBD2. This CDR3 has 17 amino acids. Germline V lookup: CDR1 SEHNR, CDR2 FQNEAQ (reference sequence). V lost 2 bases and J lost 0; bases outside the gene matches: 6. CDR3 coding DNA: TGTGCCAGCAGCTTATCGGGACTAGCGGATGCCTCCTACGAGCAGTACTTC. Translated: CASSLSGLADASYEQYF.

This rearrangement joins TRBV30 to TRBJ1-5; D is possibly TRBD1 (6 bases). The germline V gene has CDR1 GTSNPN and CDR2 SVGIG (reference sequence). Trimming took off 0 bases at V and 2 bases at J, with 11 bases between the two ends. The CDR3 is 15 residues long. In DNA, the CDR3 is TGTGCCTGGAGTGTAAGCGGGGGCGGCAATCAGCCCCAGCATTTT. Translation gives CAWSVSGGGNQPQHF. Drawing the rest from reference TRBV30 and TRBJ1-5, the complete variable domain is SQTIHQWPATLVQPVGSPLSLECTVEGTSNPNLYWYRQAAGRGLQLLFYSVGIGQISSEVPQNLSASRPQDRQFILSSKKLLLSDSGFYLCAWSVSGGGNQPQHFGDGTRLSIL.

The chain recombines TRBV19 with TRBJ2-1, with D possibly TRBD2 on 7 matching bases. From germline, CDR1 is LNHDA and CDR2 SQIVND (reference sequence). The CDR3 contains 12 residues. Trimming cost V 5 bases and J 14 bases, with 16 bases left between them. CDR3 protein: CASSWDYQGKFF. CDR3 DNA sequence: TGTGCCAGTAGTTGGGACTACCAGGGGAAGTTCTTC.

The chain has TRBV12-5 and TRBJ1-4, with D possibly matching TRBD1 (6 bases). This CDR3 is built from 17 residues. The germline gives CDR1 LGHNT, CDR2 FRNRAP. Between the trimmed V and J ends, which lost 2 bases and 6 bases, there was a span of 19 bases. CDR3 residues: CASGLWLGQTRHEKLFF. In DNA, the CDR3 is TGTGCTAGTGGTTTGTGGCTAGGACAGACAAGGCATGAAAAACTGTTTTTT.

The chain is built from TRBV6-5 and TRBJ1-1; maybe TRBD1 (5 bases). The length of the CDR3 is 13 residues. V was cut by 7 bases and J by 3 bases, with 12 bases left in between. The germline V gene encodes CDR1 MNHEY and CDR2 SVGAGI. The CDR3 region has the DNA TGTGCCAGCATCCCGGCAGGGTACACTGAAGCTTTCTTT. Translating gives CASIPAGYTEAFF.

This chain joins TRBV6-1 and TRBJ1-2; possibly TRBD1 for D (6 bases). V lost 2 bases, J lost 12 bases, and 10 bases lay in between. The germline gives CDR1 MNHNS, CDR2 SASEGT. The CDR3 totals 11 residues. The CDR3 DNA sequence: TGTGCCAGCAGTGAATGGGGGCTTAACACCTTC. It translates to CASSEWGLNTF.

The rearrangement uses TRBV19 and TRBJ2-3; weak D call: TRBD2 (5 bases). V was shortened by 3 bases and J by 11 bases, with 15 bases between the two germline ends. The CDR3 is 13 amino acids. Looked up from germline, CDR1 is LNHDA and CDR2 is SQIVND (reference sequence). CDR3 nucleotide sequence: TGTGCCAGTAGTATTGATCCGGGGTTGGGGCAGTATTTT. Translating it yields CASSIDPGLGQYF.

This chain uses TRBV7-2 with TRBJ1-5; no firm D call. This CDR3 has 15 residues. The V end lost 4 bases, the J end lost 1 base, and 11 bases lay between the germline ends. Germline values: CDR1 SGHTA, CDR2 FQGNSA. This CDR3 is CASSSRSRSNQPQHF. For the CDR3, the DNA is TGTGCCAGCAGCTCCCGGAGCCGGAGCAATCAGCCCCAGCATTTT.

This chain's CDR3 is CASSVGGTASFLGEQYF. DNA for the CDR3: TGTGCCAGCAGCGTAGGAGGGACAGCCTCCTTTCTCGGGGAGCAGTACTTC. The chain carries TRBV9 and TRBJ2-7; 7 positions match TRBD1. Trimming took 0 bases from V and 7 from J; bases not matched to a gene: 16. The CDR3 length is 17 residues. Germline loops: CDR1 SGDLS, CDR2 YYNGEE.

This clone was counted once. The chain carries TRBV14 and TRBJ2-2, with a possible D match to TRBD1 (6 bases). Per the germline V gene, CDR1 is SGHDN and CDR2 is FVKESK. Trimming took off 4 bases at V and 2 bases at J, with 11 bases between the two ends. The CDR3 totals 15 residues. CDR3 sequence: CASSPGTPNTGELFF. In nucleotides, the CDR3 is TGTGCCAGCAGCCCCGGGACACCTAACACCGGGGAGCTGTTTTTT.

The chain joins TRBV7-9 to TRBJ1-1, with D maybe TRBD1 (6 bases). This CDR3 is 15 amino acids long. CDR1 and CDR2 (germline): SEHNR, FQNEAQ (reference sequence). Trimming removed 3 bases from V and 10 bases from J, with 21 bases in between. CDR3 loop: CASSFPEGMGAPAFF. CDR3 in DNA: TGTGCCAGCAGCTTCCCGGAGGGTATGGGGGCGCCAGCTTTCTTT.

This clone was counted a single time. This chain's CDR3 is CASSAGGQRSSYNEQFF. Written as DNA, the CDR3 is TGTGCCAGCAGCGCCGGGGGGCAGCGTTCTTCCTACAATGAGCAGTTCTTC. The V call is TRBV2, the J call TRBJ2-1; a possible D gene is TRBD2 (7 bases). Germline CDR1 and CDR2: SNHLY and FYNNEI. V shed 6 bases and J shed 1 base, with 19 bases lying between them. This CDR3 is 17 amino acids long. The complete variable domain, with remaining parts taken from reference TRBV2 and TRBJ2-1, reads EPEVTQTPSHQVTQMGQEVILRCVPISNHLYFYWYRQILGQKVEFLVSFYNNEISEKSEIFDDQFSVERPDGSNFTLKIRSTKLEDSAMYFCASSAGGQRSSYNEQFFGPGTRLTVL.

V gene TRBV18 combines with J gene TRBJ2-1; 13 nucleotides match TRBD2. In germline, CDR1 is KGHSH, CDR2 LQKENI. After removal of 3 bases from V and 3 bases from J, the junction contained 5 bases not matched to a gene. This CDR3 is built from 17 residues. This CDR3 reads CASSPGLAGILYNEQFF. CDR3 coding DNA: TGTGCCAGCTCACCGGGACTAGCGGGAATACTCTACAATGAGCAGTTCTTC. Full variable domain (missing parts from reference TRBV18 and TRBJ2-1): NAGVMQNPRHLVRRRGQEARLRCSPMKGHSHVYWYRQLPEEGLKFMVYLQKENIIDESGMPKERFSAEFPKEGPSILRIQQVVRGDSAAYFCASSPGLAGILYNEQFFGPGTRLTVL.

The CDR3 reads CASSMQGAGELFF. The DNA of the CDR3 is TGTGCCAGTAGTATGCAGGGCGCCGGGGAGCTGTTTTTT. The chain has TRBV19 and TRBJ2-2; maybe TRBD1 (5 bases). The V end lost 3 bases, the J end lost 6 bases, and 8 bases lay between the germline ends. The CDR3 extends over 13 amino acids. Germline CDR1 LNHDA, CDR2 SQIVND (reference sequence).

This clone was counted between two and nine times. The genes are TRBV5-6 and TRBJ1-6; D remains unclear. Germline assignment: CDR1 SGHDT and CDR2 YYEEEE. With 0 bases removed from V and 0 bases from J, the gap between germline ends came to 13 bases. This CDR3 contains 18 residues. DNA for the CDR3: TGTGCCAGCAGCTTGGAGGGTTCAGCGAGCTCCTATAATTCACCCCTCCACTTT. This translates into CASSLEGSASSYNSPLHF.

The chain recombines TRBV19 with TRBJ2-1; D not resolved. Germline V lookup: CDR1 LNHDA, CDR2 SQIVND (reference sequence). V lost 5 bases to trimming and J lost 8 bases, with 25 bases between them. The CDR3 sequence is 17 residues long. In nucleotides, the CDR3 is TGTGCCAGTAGTCCATCTCGGGTAGATGGACCTTTGGATGAGCAGTTCTTC. Translated, it gives CASSPSRVDGPLDEQFF.

J is TRBJ1-4 and V is TRBV2, with 8 bases aligning to TRBD1. The CDR3 totals 14 residues. J lost 3 bases, V lost 5 bases, and 2 bases had no gene match. The germline CDR1 and CDR2 sequences are SNHLY and FYNNEI. In DNA form, the CDR3 reads TGTGCCAGCAGTAGACAGGGGCCTAATGAAAAACTGTTTTTT. This sequence encodes CASSRQGPNEKLFF.

The chain has TRBV7-2 and TRBJ2-1, with 13 bases matching TRBD2. The CDR3 spans 19 residues. V shed 1 base, J shed 0 bases, and the junction held 6 bases outside the gene matches. CDR1 and CDR2 from the germline V gene are SGHTA and FQGNSA. CDR3 amino acids: CASSLVGLAGAGSYNEQFF. CDR3 nucleotides: TGTGCCAGCAGCTTAGTTGGACTAGCGGGAGCGGGCTCCTACAATGAGCAGTTCTTC.

This clone came up a few times. The chain recombines TRBV5-1 with TRBJ2-1, with D possibly being TRBD1 (5 bases). The ends were cut back, 2 bases at V and 4 bases at J, with 10 bases in the middle. The V gene's germline CDR1 is SGHRS and CDR2 YFSETQ. CDR3 length: 14 residues. In DNA form, the CDR3 reads TGCGCCAGCAGCTTTTCCAGGGTATACAATGAGCAGTTCTTC. Protein sequence: CASSFSRVYNEQFF.

The rearrangement links TRBV14 to TRBJ1-2, with D tentatively TRBD1 (6 bases). Germline assignment: CDR1 SGHDN and CDR2 FVKESK. The CDR3 covers 12 residues. The V and J ends lost 5 bases and 8 bases respectively, with 12 bases between them. The CDR3 coding sequence is TGTGCCAGCAGCTATACAGGGTACGGCTACACCTTC. It specifies CASSYTGYGYTF.